The rows below give T cell receptor beta chains drawn from one sample of a study of OX40 agonist ivuxolimab in advanced cancers. Generated by immunoSEQ multiplex PCR, the TCRdb table keeps only in-frame clones and is missing some. The table includes 50,000 or so clones, approximately 80% detected once. The starting material was CD4+ or CD8+ T cells sorted from blood, obtained in a trial of the OX40 agonist ivuxolimab. Every receptor here comes from an adult with an advanced solid tumor such as melanoma, head and neck, liver or kidney cancer. The CDR3 runs from the conserved cysteine through the conserved F or W. A D gene is named only where the DNA matches it firmly. Size tells how often a clone was seen (once, few, many) or the class of an expanded clone, and some rows leave it out.

V gene: TRBV27
J gene: TRBJ1-4
clone size: .
D gene: .
CDR3 protein: CASGRGPATEKLFF
CDR3 DNA: TGTGCCAGCGGAAGGGGACCAGCCACTGAAAAACTGTTTTTT

V gene: TRBV27
J gene: TRBJ2-7
clone size: .
D gene: .
CDR3 protein: CASSFAGGSYEQYF
CDR3 DNA: TGTGCCAGCAGTTTTGCTGGCGGGTCCTACGAGCAGTACTTC

V gene: TRBV28
J gene: TRBJ2-7
clone size: .
D gene: TRBD1
CDR3 protein: CASNRPTGAAYEQYF
CDR3 DNA: TGTGCCAGCAACCGTCCGACAGGGGCCGCCTACGAGCAGTACTTC

V gene: TRBV7-9
J gene: TRBJ2-3
clone size: .
D gene: TRBD2
CDR3 protein: CASSFSSGRARDTQYF
CDR3 DNA: TGTGCCAGCAGCTTCTCTAGCGGGAGGGCTAGGGATACGCAGTATTTT

V gene: TRBV5-1
J gene: TRBJ1-4
clone size: .
D gene: .
CDR3 protein: CASSLYEGRAEKLFF
CDR3 DNA: TGCGCCAGCAGCTTGTATGAGGGTCGGGCTGAAAAACTGTTTTTT

V gene: TRBV5-4
J gene: TRBJ2-2
clone size: .
D gene: .
CDR3 protein: CASSSTPILNTGELFF
CDR3 DNA: TGTGCCAGCAGCTCGACACCGATACTGAACACCGGGGAGCTGTTTTTT

V gene: TRBV19
J gene: TRBJ2-7
clone size: .
D gene: TRBD2
CDR3 protein: CASSFEAGGGYEQYF
CDR3 DNA: TGTGCCAGTAGTTTCGAAGCGGGAGGGGGATACGAGCAGTACTTC

V gene: TRBV2
J gene: TRBJ1-2
clone size: .
D gene: .
CDR3 protein: CASSESRIGGLPDNYGYTF
CDR3 DNA: TGTGCCAGCAGTGAATCGAGGATTGGGGGGCTGCCTGATAACTATGGCTACACCTTC

V gene: TRBV10-3
J gene: TRBJ2-3
clone size: .
D gene: .
CDR3 protein: CAIAIGPTSTDTQYF
CDR3 DNA: TGTGCCATCGCAATTGGCCCGACTAGCACAGATACGCAGTATTTT

V gene: TRBV7-9
J gene: TRBJ2-1
clone size: .
D gene: .
CDR3 protein: CASSFSGTKNEQFF
CDR3 DNA: TGTGCCAGCAGCTTCTCCGGGACCAAAAATGAGCAGTTCTTC

V gene: TRBV30
J gene: TRBJ2-3
clone size: .
D gene: .
CDR3 protein: CAWRKGQPGTDTQYF
CDR3 DNA: TGTGCCTGGAGGAAGGGGCAGCCAGGCACAGATACGCAGTATTTT

V gene: TRBV6-6
J gene: TRBJ1-5
clone size: few
D gene: .
CDR3 protein: CASRKAGEGQPQHF
CDR3 DNA: TGTGCCAGCAGGAAGGCCGGGGAAGGGCAGCCCCAGCATTTT

V gene: TRBV29-1
J gene: TRBJ1-1
clone size: few
D gene: TRBD1
CDR3 protein: CSVPGTGLMNTEAFF
CDR3 DNA: TGCAGCGTTCCCGGGACAGGGCTAATGAACACTGAAGCTTTCTTT

V gene: TRBV7-2
J gene: TRBJ2-7
clone size: few
D gene: .
CDR3 protein: CASSSGLQPYEQYF
CDR3 DNA: TGTGCCAGCAGCTCGGGACTGCAGCCCTACGAGCAGTACTTC

V gene: TRBV25-1
J gene: TRBJ1-1
clone size: .
D gene: .
CDR3 protein: CASSGYGQGPEAFF
CDR3 DNA: TGTGCCAGCAGTGGCTACGGCCAGGGACCCGAAGCTTTCTTT

V gene: TRBV7-9
J gene: TRBJ2-2
clone size: .
D gene: TRBD1
CDR3 protein: CASSPDRAANTGELFF
CDR3 DNA: TGTGCCAGCAGCCCTGACAGGGCAGCAAACACCGGGGAGCTGTTTTTT

V gene: TRBV7-7
J gene: TRBJ2-6
clone size: .
D gene: .
CDR3 protein: CASSLALSGTASGANVLTF
CDR3 DNA: TGTGCCAGCAGCTTGGCCCTTAGCGGGACAGCCTCTGGGGCCAACGTCCTGACTTTC

V gene: TRBV7-2
J gene: TRBJ2-3
clone size: .
D gene: TRBD1
CDR3 protein: CASSLRGQGPSTDTQYF
CDR3 DNA: TGTGCCAGCAGCTTAAGAGGACAGGGTCCTAGCACAGATACGCAGTATTTT

V gene: TRBV6-5
J gene: TRBJ2-7
clone size: .
D gene: .
CDR3 protein: CASSGGTDFTYEQYF
CDR3 DNA: TGTGCCAGCAGTGGAGGGACCGATTTTACCTACGAGCAGTACTTC

V gene: TRBV7-2
J gene: TRBJ1-1
clone size: once
D gene: .
CDR3 protein: CASSLVDSQLAFF
CDR3 DNA: TGTGCCAGCAGCTTAGTCGACAGCCAACTAGCTTTCTTT

V gene: TRBV19
J gene: TRBJ1-2
clone size: .
D gene: .
CDR3 protein: CASSIEAHYGYTF
CDR3 DNA: TGTGCCAGTAGTATAGAGGCACACTATGGCTACACCTTC

V gene: TRBV6-6
J gene: TRBJ1-1
clone size: .
D gene: .
CDR3 protein: CASSYASGDTEAFF
CDR3 DNA: TGTGCCAGCAGTTACGCGTCAGGGGACACTGAAGCTTTCTTT

V gene: TRBV7-2
J gene: TRBJ1-3
clone size: .
D gene: .
CDR3 protein: CASSLGTAGNTIYF
CDR3 DNA: TGTGCCAGCAGCTTAGGGACAGCTGGAAACACCATATATTTT

V gene: TRBV27
J gene: TRBJ1-5
clone size: .
D gene: .
CDR3 protein: CASSLSAVLDYSNQPQHF
CDR3 DNA: TGTGCCAGCAGTTTATCGGCAGTCCTTGACTATAGCAATCAGCCCCAGCATTTT

V gene: TRBV5-1
J gene: TRBJ2-7
clone size: .
D gene: TRBD1
CDR3 protein: CASSIPGTEISYEQYF
CDR3 DNA: TGCGCCAGTAGCATCCCCGGGACAGAGATCTCCTACGAGCAGTACTTC

V gene: TRBV19
J gene: TRBJ1-5
clone size: few
D gene: .
CDR3 protein: CASSLPVGNNQPQHF
CDR3 DNA: TGTGCCAGTAGCCTCCCTGTGGGAAACAATCAGCCCCAGCATTTT

V gene: TRBV7-2
J gene: TRBJ2-3
clone size: .
D gene: .
CDR3 protein: CASSPPGARRDTQYF
CDR3 DNA: TGTGCCAGCAGCCCCCCCGGGGCCAGGAGAGATACGCAGTATTTT

V gene: TRBV30
J gene: TRBJ2-3
clone size: once
D gene: .
CDR3 protein: CAWSSRRFTDTQYF
CDR3 DNA: TGTGCCTGGAGTAGTCGGAGGTTCACAGATACGCAGTATTTT

V gene: TRBV7-3
J gene: TRBJ2-2
clone size: .
D gene: .
CDR3 protein: CASSLNGHFTGELFF
CDR3 DNA: TGTGCCAGCAGCTTAAATGGACATTTTACCGGGGAGCTGTTTTTT

V gene: TRBV9
J gene: TRBJ2-2
clone size: .
D gene: TRBD2
CDR3 protein: CASTASGKGANTGELFF
CDR3 DNA: TGTGCCAGCACGGCTAGCGGGAAAGGGGCGAACACCGGGGAGCTGTTTTTT

V gene: TRBV7-3
J gene: TRBJ2-5
clone size: .
D gene: .
CDR3 protein: CASSLYGISGETQYF
CDR3 DNA: TGTGCCAGCAGCTTATATGGGATAAGCGGTGAGACCCAGTACTTC

V gene: TRBV30
J gene: TRBJ1-1
clone size: .
D gene: .
CDR3 protein: CAWSRGGTEAFF
CDR3 DNA: TGTGCCTGGAGTAGGGGGGGGACTGAAGCTTTCTTT

V gene: TRBV21-1
J gene: TRBJ2-7
clone size: .
D gene: .
CDR3 protein: CASSKRGGRRKTSEHYEQYF
CDR3 DNA: TGTGCCAGCAGCAAAAGGGGTGGCAGGAGAAAGACTAGCGAGCACTACGAGCAGTACTTC

V gene: TRBV7-9
J gene: TRBJ1-5
clone size: .
D gene: .
CDR3 protein: CASSLDVSNQPQHF
CDR3 DNA: TGTGCCAGCAGCTTAGATGTTAGCAATCAGCCCCAGCATTTT

V gene: TRBV7-2
J gene: TRBJ2-5
clone size: .
D gene: TRBD2
CDR3 protein: CASSLEASGGRTQYF
CDR3 DNA: TGTGCCAGCAGCTTAGAGGCTAGCGGGGGACGGACCCAGTACTTC

V gene: TRBV10-3
J gene: TRBJ2-1
clone size: .
D gene: .
CDR3 protein: CAISDYSVAKNEQFF
CDR3 DNA: TGTGCCATCAGTGATTATTCGGTGGCAAAGAATGAGCAGTTCTTC

V gene: TRBV6-6
J gene: TRBJ1-4
clone size: .
D gene: .
CDR3 protein: CASRRGTFNEKLFF
CDR3 DNA: TGTGCCAGCAGACGGGGGACGTTTAATGAAAAACTGTTTTTT

V gene: TRBV7-2
J gene: TRBJ1-1
clone size: .
D gene: TRBD1
CDR3 protein: CASSLMQGDEAFF
CDR3 DNA: TGTGCCAGCAGCTTAATGCAGGGGGATGAAGCTTTCTTT

V gene: TRBV19
J gene: TRBJ2-3
clone size: .
D gene: TRBD1
CDR3 protein: CASSISKTGADTQYF
CDR3 DNA: TGTGCCAGTAGTATATCCAAGACAGGGGCAGATACGCAGTATTTT

V gene: TRBV25-1
J gene: TRBJ1-1
clone size: .
D gene: .
CDR3 protein: CASSVGYTEAFF
CDR3 DNA: TGTGCCAGCAGTGTGGGGTACACTGAAGCTTTCTTT

V gene: TRBV7-6
J gene: TRBJ2-7
clone size: .
D gene: TRBD2
CDR3 protein: CASSLGASGSIYEQYF
CDR3 DNA: TGTGCCAGCAGCTTAGGTGCAAGCGGGAGTATCTACGAGCAGTACTTC

V gene: TRBV19
J gene: TRBJ2-1
clone size: once
D gene: TRBD2
CDR3 protein: CASSHSGGLVFDNEQFF
CDR3 DNA: TGTGCCAGTAGCCATAGCGGGGGTCTTGTTTTCGACAATGAGCAGTTCTTC

V gene: TRBV14
J gene: TRBJ2-5
clone size: .
D gene: .
CDR3 protein: CASSQGWNDRTQYF
CDR3 DNA: TGTGCCAGCAGCCAAGGGTGGAACGACCGGACCCAGTACTTC

V gene: TRBV5-1
J gene: TRBJ2-1
clone size: .
D gene: TRBD1
CDR3 protein: CASSFRDRVNNEQFF
CDR3 DNA: TGCGCCAGCAGCTTCCGGGACAGGGTTAACAATGAGCAGTTCTTC

V gene: TRBV2
J gene: TRBJ1-2
clone size: .
D gene: TRBD1
CDR3 protein: CASSDDRVAYGYTF
CDR3 DNA: TGTGCCAGCAGTGATGACAGGGTGGCCTATGGCTACACCTTC

V gene: TRBV7-9
J gene: TRBJ2-1
clone size: .
D gene: .
CDR3 protein: CASSLDPAGAYNEQFF
CDR3 DNA: TGTGCCAGCAGCTTAGATCCAGCCGGGGCCTACAATGAGCAGTTCTTC

V gene: TRBV29-1
J gene: TRBJ2-3
clone size: .
D gene: TRBD2
CDR3 protein: CSEISGTRADTQYF
CDR3 DNA: TGCAGCGAGATTAGCGGGACTAGGGCAGATACGCAGTATTTT

V gene: TRBV19
J gene: TRBJ1-1
clone size: .
D gene: .
CDR3 protein: CASSIEGSTEAFF
CDR3 DNA: TGTGCCAGTAGTATAGAAGGAAGCACTGAAGCTTTCTTT

V gene: TRBV25-1
J gene: TRBJ2-3
clone size: few
D gene: .
CDR3 protein: CASSEVTLTDTQYF
CDR3 DNA: TGTGCCAGCAGTGAAGTCACCCTCACAGATACGCAGTATTTT

V gene: TRBV6-1
J gene: TRBJ2-7
clone size: few
D gene: .
CDR3 protein: CASSEESAGNYEQYF
CDR3 DNA: TGTGCCAGCAGTGAAGAATCTGCAGGGAACTACGAGCAGTACTTC

V gene: TRBV4-3
J gene: TRBJ2-5
clone size: .
D gene: TRBD2
CDR3 protein: CASSQAGGGMGETQYF
CDR3 DNA: TGCGCCAGCAGCCAAGCCGGGGGAGGGATGGGAGAGACCCAGTACTTC

V gene: TRBV7-6
J gene: TRBJ1-6
clone size: few
D gene: .
CDR3 protein: CASSPGAPDGGNSPLHF
CDR3 DNA: TGTGCCAGCAGTCCAGGCGCCCCGGACGGGGGCAATTCACCCCTCCACTTT

V gene: TRBV7-2
J gene: TRBJ1-6
clone size: .
D gene: TRBD1
CDR3 protein: CASSLFQGGSPLHF
CDR3 DNA: TGTGCCAGCAGCTTATTTCAGGGGGGTTCACCCCTCCACTTT

V gene: TRBV4-1
J gene: TRBJ2-7
clone size: .
D gene: .
CDR3 protein: CASSQERPSMGYEQYF
CDR3 DNA: TGCGCCAGCAGCCAAGAGCGGCCCTCCATGGGATACGAGCAGTACTTC

V gene: TRBV6-5
J gene: TRBJ1-2
clone size: .
D gene: .
CDR3 protein: CASSRAGPNYGYTF
CDR3 DNA: TGTGCCAGCAGTCGGGCAGGGCCTAACTATGGCTACACCTTC

V gene: TRBV7-6
J gene: TRBJ2-5
clone size: .
D gene: TRBD2
CDR3 protein: CASSLVVSGGFLAGVQETQYF
CDR3 DNA: TGTGCCAGCAGCTTAGTAGTGAGCGGGGGTTTCCTAGCGGGAGTTCAAGAGACCCAGTACTTC

V gene: TRBV10-3
J gene: TRBJ2-2
clone size: .
D gene: .
CDR3 protein: CAISESFLDTGELFF
CDR3 DNA: TGTGCCATCAGTGAGTCGTTTCTCGACACCGGGGAGCTGTTTTTT

V gene: TRBV6-6
J gene: TRBJ2-1
clone size: .
D gene: .
CDR3 protein: CASSYSRRAGDEQFF
CDR3 DNA: TGTGCCAGCAGTTACTCGCGCAGGGCAGGGGATGAGCAGTTCTTC

V gene: TRBV2
J gene: TRBJ1-1
clone size: .
D gene: .
CDR3 protein: CASSEWGWGNMNTEAFF
CDR3 DNA: TGTGCCAGCAGTGAGTGGGGATGGGGGAACATGAACACTGAAGCTTTCTTT